This T cell receptor beta chain is from a study of vaccination effects on CD4 cells after COVID-19. This table comes from immunoSEQ multiplex PCR, and its TCRdb copy is limited to in-frame clones, with some not included. The sample has more than 55,000 clones; approximately 72% are singletons. J lost 2 bases, V lost 5 bases, and 9 bases had no gene match. The CDR3 contains 15 residues. CDR1 is SGHTA, CDR2 FQGNSA, per germline. A note on this clone: Its antigen is not known.

When roughly eleven days of culture had elapsed, CD4+ T cells were isolated. The vaccine given was either BNT162b2 or mRNA-1273, in two doses. Nobody among the vaccine recipients had prior SARS-CoV-2 infection (nucleocapsid antibodies were negative). The J gene is TRBJ2-7, the V gene TRBV7-2; TRBD2 matches at 7 bases. Specimen: CD4+ T cells from PBMCs cultured without peptide, collected after COVID-19 vaccination. This receptor was taken from a human donor who received a COVID-19 vaccine. CDR3 sequence reads: CASSLTGGFTYEQYF. The CDR3 region has the DNA TGTGCCAGCAGCCTAACCGGGGGGTTCACCTACGAGCAGTACTTC. Looking up the rest from reference TRBV7-2 and TRBJ2-7 gives the full variable domain: GAGVSQSPSNKVTEKGKDVELRCDPISGHTALYWYRQSLGQGLEFLIYFQGNSAPDKSGLPSDRFSAERTGGSVSTLTIQRTQQEDSAVYLCASSLTGGFTYEQYFGPGTRLTVT.